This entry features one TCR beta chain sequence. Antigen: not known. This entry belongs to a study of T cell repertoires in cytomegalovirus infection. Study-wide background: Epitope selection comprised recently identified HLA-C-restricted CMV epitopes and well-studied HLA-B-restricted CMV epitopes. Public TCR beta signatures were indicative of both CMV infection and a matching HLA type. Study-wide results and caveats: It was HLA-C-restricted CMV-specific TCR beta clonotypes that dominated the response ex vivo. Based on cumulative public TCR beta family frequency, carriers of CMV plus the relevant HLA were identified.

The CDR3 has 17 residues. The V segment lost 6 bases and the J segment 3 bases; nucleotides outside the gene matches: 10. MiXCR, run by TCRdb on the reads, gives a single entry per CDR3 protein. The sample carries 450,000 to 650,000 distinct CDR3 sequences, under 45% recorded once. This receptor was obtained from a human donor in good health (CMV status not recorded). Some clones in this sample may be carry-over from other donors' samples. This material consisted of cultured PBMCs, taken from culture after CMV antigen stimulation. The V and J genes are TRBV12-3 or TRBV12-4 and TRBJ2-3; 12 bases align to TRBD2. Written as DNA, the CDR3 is TGTGCCAGCAGCACCCAATCCGGGACTAGCGGGACAGATACGCAGTATTTT. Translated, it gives CASSTQSGTSGTDTQYF.